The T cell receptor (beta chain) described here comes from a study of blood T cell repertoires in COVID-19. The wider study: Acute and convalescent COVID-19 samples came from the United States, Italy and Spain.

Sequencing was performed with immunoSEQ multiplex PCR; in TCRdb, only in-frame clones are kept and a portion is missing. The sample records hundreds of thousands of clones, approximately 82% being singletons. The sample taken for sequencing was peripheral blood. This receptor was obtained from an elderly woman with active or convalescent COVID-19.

Here the CDR3 reads CASGQEYQPQHF. DNA of the CDR3: TGTGCCAGCGGACAGGAGTACCAGCCCCAGCATTTT. This chain joins TRBV6-5 and TRBJ1-5; 7 bases agree with TRBD1. The germline V gene encodes CDR1 MNHEY and CDR2 SVGAGI. J lost 7 bases, V lost 8 bases, and 5 bases had no gene match. The CDR3 has 12 amino acids.